Listed here is a single TCR beta chain. The germline V gene encodes CDR1 KGHSH and CDR2 LQKENI. V lost 6 bases, J lost 1 base, and 9 bases lay in between. CDR3 size: 13 residues. The protocol was immunoSEQ multiplex PCR, while the TCRdb copy is restricted to in-frame clones and leaves out a portion. This repertoire shows around 35,000 clones, over 90% found once; its top ten account for approximately 0.38%. This entry comes from a study of T cell changes during pregnancy in multiple sclerosis. The chain employs TRBV18 and TRBJ1-1; D may be TRBD1 (5 bases). This specimen consisted of CD4+ T cells from peripheral blood mononuclear cells, obtained in the second trimester of pregnancy. This receptor was obtained from a female donor with multiple sclerosis, enrolled in a pregnancy study. The CDR3 nucleotides are TGTGCCAGCTCGGTAGGGGAGAACACTGAAGCTTTCTTT. Its translation is CASSVGENTEAFF.